This T cell receptor (beta chain) originates from a study of T-cell reconstitution after alpha-beta-depleted transplantation in children. The sample holds many counts of this clonotype. Preparing the TCRbeta library involved the use of unique molecular identifiers. TCRdb reanalysed the PCR reads using MiXCR and keeps one entry per CDR3 protein. The sample lists a few hundred thousand distinct CDR3 sequences; approximately 9.9% were seen once. Trimming removed 6 bases from V and 0 bases from J, with 17 bases in between. The CDR3 length is 16 residues. Germline-derived CDR1 and CDR2 are LGHNT and FRNRAP.

The sample was PBMCs from the stem cell graft donor, taken from the stem cell graft. This TCR was recovered from a human donor who donated a stem cell graft to a child with SCID. The rearrangement links TRBV12-5 to TRBJ2-5, with D unresolved. DNA for the CDR3: TGTGCTAGTGGCCAGAATTTGGGCCCGTACCAAGAGACCCAGTACTTC. It is translated as CASGQNLGPYQETQYF.